This T cell receptor beta chain was documented in a study of cytomegalovirus exposure and HLA in healthy donors. The overall study: Earlier sequencing of 150 million to 200 million T cells yielded approximately 120 million unique TCR beta sequences. Of the donors genotyped, a few hundred in all, less than 90% fell in the Caucasian-associated ancestry cluster.

PCR amplification relied on 60 Vbeta primers (plus 13 Jbeta primers). Clones were sequenced by immunoSEQ multiplex PCR, and TCRdb holds only the in-frame ones, with some missing. This sample has roughly 170,000 clones, with around three quarters found just once. The ends were cut back, 1 base at V and 2 bases at J, with 14 bases in the middle. CDR3 length equals 17 residues. CDR1 PRHDT and CDR2 FYEKMQ come from the germline V gene (reference sequence). The specimen sequenced was PBMCs. This chain connects TRBV13 to TRBJ2-2; no clear D. The receptor's source is a woman under 40 in good health and CMV-seronegative. The CDR3 is CASSLVLGAANTGELFF. The CDR3 DNA reads as TGTGCCAGCAGCTTAGTGCTGGGTGCGGCCAACACCGGGGAGCTGTTTTTT.